These 10 T cell receptor beta chains share one sample of origin, sequenced in a study of blood T cell repertoires in COVID-19. TCRdb's table, derived via immunoSEQ multiplex PCR, lists solely in-frame clones and lacks some. The sample has fewer than 250,000 clones, just under 90% seen once. The sample consisted of peripheral blood. These receptors came from a man aged 30 to 45 with COVID-19, enrolled during active disease.

CDR3 region: CAWSGLAGAVNEQFF. CDR3 sequence (DNA): TGTGCCTGGAGTGGACTAGCGGGAGCTGTCAATGAGCAGTTCTTC. This chain connects TRBV30 to TRBJ2-1; 12 bases align to TRBD2. The V gene end was trimmed by 1 base and the J gene end by 6 bases; junction bases not matched to a gene: 4. Germline V gene sequence: CDR1 GTSNPN, CDR2 SVGIG (reference sequence). CDR3 length equals 15 residues.

The chain is built from TRBV7-9 and TRBJ1-1; D gene ambiguous. Per germline, CDR1 SEHNR and CDR2 FQNEAQ (reference sequence). V was clipped by 1 base and J by 0 bases, with 9 bases between them. This CDR3 is 15 amino acids long. The CDR3 region is CASSLVPGMNTEAFF. Here the CDR3 DNA reads TGTGCCAGCAGCTTAGTGCCGGGTATGAACACTGAAGCTTTCTTT.

The chain is built from TRBV19 and TRBJ1-6; 7 bases line up with TRBD1. Germline loops: CDR1 LNHDA, CDR2 SQIVND (reference sequence). The CDR3 extends over 15 amino acids. The trim removed 3 bases at V and 6 bases at J, leaving 5 bases unmatched. The CDR3 DNA reads TGTGCCAGTAGTATTAGGCCAGGGGGTAATTCACCCCTCCACTTT. Amino acids: CASSIRPGGNSPLHF.

The chain employs TRBV7-3 and TRBJ2-3; the match to TRBD2 covers 13 bases. The CDR3 has 18 amino acids. V trimming: 2 bases; J trimming: 1 base; junction bases outside the gene matches: 6. From germline, CDR1 is SGHTA and CDR2 FQGTGA. CDR3 in amino acids: CASSLARLAGGGTDTQYF. The DNA for the CDR3 is TGTGCCAGCAGCTTAGCGAGACTAGCGGGGGGCGGCACAGATACGCAGTATTTT.

The V call is TRBV5-6, the J call TRBJ2-1, with TRBD2 matching 8 bases. V was clipped by 1 base and J by 9 bases; unmatched bases: 6. Per the germline V gene, CDR1 is SGHDT and CDR2 is YYEEEE. CDR3 length: 14 residues. The CDR3 sequence: CASSLRGGQSEQFF. The CDR3, as DNA: TGTGCCAGCAGCTTGCGGGGGGGGCAGAGTGAGCAGTTCTTC.

The V gene is TRBV4-3, the J gene TRBJ2-1, with no clear D. The CDR3 is 14 amino acids. Per the germline V gene, CDR1 is LGHNA and CDR2 is YSLEER. Trimming cost V 0 bases and J 9 bases, with 12 bases left between them. In DNA, the CDR3 is TGCGCCAGCAGCCAAGATTCCCGCCCGGGTGAGCAGTTCTTC. Protein sequence: CASSQDSRPGEQFF.

This chain uses TRBV12-3 or TRBV12-4 with TRBJ1-1, with D possibly TRBD1 on 5 matching bases. Trimming removed 3 bases from V and 5 bases from J, with 10 bases in between. This CDR3 is built from 13 residues. The DNA of the CDR3 is TGTGCCAGCAGTTTTCAGGGAGGGACTGAAGCTTTCTTT. This translates into CASSFQGGTEAFF.

CDR3: CSVVGGRTDNEQFF. The CDR3, as DNA: TGCAGCGTTGTGGGCGGGAGGACCGACAATGAGCAGTTCTTC. The chain recombines TRBV29-1 with TRBJ2-1, with 8 bases aligning to TRBD2. Germline loops: CDR1 SQVTM, CDR2 ANQGSEA. V lost 4 bases to trimming and J lost 5 bases; unmatched junction nucleotides: 7. The CDR3 consists of 14 residues.

This chain joins TRBV6-2 or TRBV6-3 and TRBJ2-1, with a possible D match to TRBD2 (6 bases). Per germline, CDR1 MNHEY and CDR2 SVGEGT. The CDR3 sequence is 12 residues long. The V and J ends lost 2 bases and 7 bases respectively, with 6 bases between them. The CDR3 loop is CASSYGRNEQFF. CDR3 DNA sequence: TGTGCCAGCAGTTACGGGAGGAATGAGCAGTTCTTC.

The chain combines TRBV19 with TRBJ2-1; D call uncertain. Trimming cost V 3 bases and J 3 bases, with 6 bases left between them. The CDR3 length is 13 residues. In germline, CDR1 is LNHDA, CDR2 SQIVND (reference sequence). The CDR3 DNA follows: TGTGCCAGTAGTATTACCAGCTACAATGAGCAGTTCTTC. This encodes CASSITSYNEQFF.